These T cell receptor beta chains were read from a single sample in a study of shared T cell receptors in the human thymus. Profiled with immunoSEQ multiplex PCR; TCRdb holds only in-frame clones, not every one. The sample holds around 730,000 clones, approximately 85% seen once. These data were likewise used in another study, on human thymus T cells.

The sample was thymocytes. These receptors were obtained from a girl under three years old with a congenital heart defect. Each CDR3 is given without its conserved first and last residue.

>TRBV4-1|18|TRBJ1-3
ASSLLGGASIGRAGNTIY
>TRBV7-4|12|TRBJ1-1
ASSLTGLNTEAF
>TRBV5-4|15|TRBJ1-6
ASSLVPQGVGNSPLH
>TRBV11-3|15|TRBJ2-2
ASSLDLSGMNTGELF
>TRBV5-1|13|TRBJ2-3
ASQPQGPGTDTQY
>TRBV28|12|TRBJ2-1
ASRLYGDYNEQF
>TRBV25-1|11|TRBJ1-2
ASSEGTDYGYT
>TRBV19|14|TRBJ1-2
ASSITGGRANYGYT
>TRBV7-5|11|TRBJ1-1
ARSLQGNTEAF
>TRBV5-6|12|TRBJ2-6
ASSLGGGANVLT
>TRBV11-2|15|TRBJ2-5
ASSLYGSTANQETQY
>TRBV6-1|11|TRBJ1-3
ASSGGTGDTIY
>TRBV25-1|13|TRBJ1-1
ASSPKIPGNTEAF
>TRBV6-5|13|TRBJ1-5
ASSFTGTGNQPQH
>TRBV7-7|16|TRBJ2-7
ASSFRQRGIRGAGEQY
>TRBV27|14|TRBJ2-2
ASSPIGTGNTGELF
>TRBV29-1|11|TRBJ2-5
SVYRDREETQY
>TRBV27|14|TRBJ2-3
ASTARGGSSTDTQY
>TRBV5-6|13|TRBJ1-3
ASSLPGVPGNTIY
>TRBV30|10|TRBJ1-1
AWEQGNTEAF
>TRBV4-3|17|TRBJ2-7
ASSRIKIAGQGSSYEQY
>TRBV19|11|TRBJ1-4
ASSDRGIEKLF
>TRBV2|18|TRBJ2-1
ASSDGEGASGGSSYNEQF
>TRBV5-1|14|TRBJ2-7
ASSLLPGTGEYEQY
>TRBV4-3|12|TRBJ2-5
ASSHGQGRETQY
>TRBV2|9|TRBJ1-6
ARKHFSPLH
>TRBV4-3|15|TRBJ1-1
ASSQDCRLGGNTEAF
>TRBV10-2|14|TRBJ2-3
ASSESLRGRTDTQY
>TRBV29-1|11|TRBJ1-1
SVDRGVGTEAF
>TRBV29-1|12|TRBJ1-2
SVAGERANYGYT
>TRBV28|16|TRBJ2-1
ASRLDRRNREGYNEQF
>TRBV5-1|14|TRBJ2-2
ASSPNRATNTGELF
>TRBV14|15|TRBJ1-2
ASSQEGGKQGGWGYT
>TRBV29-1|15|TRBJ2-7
SAATGLLLQDSYEQY
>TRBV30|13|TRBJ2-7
AWRGQARGLYEQY
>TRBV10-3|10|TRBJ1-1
AISATDHEAF
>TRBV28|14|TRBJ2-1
ASSFRLAGDSHEQF
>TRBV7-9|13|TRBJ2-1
ASSLQGNSYNEQF
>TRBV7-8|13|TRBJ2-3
ASSLSSGGSDTQY
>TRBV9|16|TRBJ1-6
ASSAAPPGRRLGSPLH
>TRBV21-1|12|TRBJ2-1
APGRGDTYNEQF
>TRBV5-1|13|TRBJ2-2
ASSSTGGNTGELF
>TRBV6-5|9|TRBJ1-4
ASFGDEKLF
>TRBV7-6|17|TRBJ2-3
ASSLGLAGGPSRADTQY
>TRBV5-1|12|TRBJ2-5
ASSGRLYQETQY
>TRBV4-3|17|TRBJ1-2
ASSQVKVADRGGWSGYT
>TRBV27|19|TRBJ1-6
ASSPDSPSHWTGLKGSPLH
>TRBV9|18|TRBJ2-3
ASSVGPRGARPINTDTQY
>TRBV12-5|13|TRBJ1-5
ASGGEGQGGQPQH
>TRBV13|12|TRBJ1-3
ASRVQAAGNTIY
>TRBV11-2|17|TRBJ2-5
ASSLKTQSSTSGEETQY
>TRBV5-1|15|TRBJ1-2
ASSLGFFGGEFYGYT
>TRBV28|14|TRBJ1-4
ASSPPWRLTNEKLF
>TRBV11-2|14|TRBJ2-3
ASSPSRRGTTDTQY